The clone carrying this T cell receptor beta chain was seen once. Antigen: not known. These data belong to a study of CD8 T cells in ankylosing spondylitis. Findings of the study overall: From matched ankylosing spondylitis synovial fluid, disease-linked clones were reportedly recovered at significantly enriched levels. Ankylosing spondylitis blood appeared to carry a characteristic TCR beta motif of roughly eight highly homologous variants.

TCRdb recomputed calls from the 5' RACE reads with MiXCR, one row per CDR3 protein. The sample comprises around 770,000 distinct CDR3 sequences, roughly 19% of which are singletons, and 19% rests with the top ten. This clonotype was sampled from a male donor with ankylosing spondylitis. The specimen sequenced was blood, either unsorted or a sorted T cell fraction (not recorded which).

CDR3: CSASVDLGVTEAFF. The CDR3 nucleotides are TGCAGTGCTAGTGTAGACCTGGGCGTCACTGAAGCTTTCTTT. This rearrangement joins TRBV20-1 to TRBJ1-1; D unresolved. The CDR3 loop spans 14 amino acids. Germline values: CDR1 DFQATT, CDR2 SNEGSKA (reference sequence). The V end was cut by 3 bases, the J end by 4 bases, with 15 bases between.